This TCR beta chain is from a study of T cell repertoires in cytomegalovirus infection (dated by TCRdb to between 2018 and 2021). Notes on the research overall: Donor HLA type was relevant to the analysis, as public TCR beta signatures indicated carriage of CMV infection together with the matching HLA type. The paper's findings and limits, for the study overall: The ex vivo response was dominated by HLA-C-restricted CMV-specific TCR beta clonotypes, which also provided the single most frequent clonotype in two of eight donors. In both this cohort and an independent 352-donor cohort, the cumulative frequency of public TCR beta family members distinguished carriers of CMV infection plus the relevant HLA type.

The CDR3 has 13 amino acids, counting the end cysteine and phenylalanine. Of the read, only the CDR3 DNA is kept; its 39 bases are in frame from base 1. V is trimmed back by 5 bases and J by 9 bases, and the junction contains 7 bases that no gene match accounts for. CDR1 and CDR2 are read off the germline V gene as MRHNA and SNTAGT. As concerns this clonotype: No antigen is known for it. Nothing much larger sits one base from this clone, and base qualities are not available.

The instrument given in TCRdb is Illumina HiSeq 1500. TCRdb handled the public reads itself, with Q25 trimming in fastp and clone calling in MiXCR, and kept productive beta chains. Under each unique CDR3 protein, matching rows form one entry showing the most common genes and DNA. Present in this sample are over 300,000 distinct CDR3 sequences, more than 8% of which were seen just once. Around 4% of the sample rests with the top ten. The TCR sequence derives from a human donor in good health (CMV status not recorded). Some clones in this sample may be carry-over from other donors' samples. The V and J genes are TRBV6-4 and TRBJ1-5; TRBD1 lines up with 7 middle nucleotides. Sequencing used PBMCs. The DNA reads as follows: TGTGCCAGCAGTCCTGGGGACAGTGGGCCCCAGCATTTT. It is translated as CASSPGDSGPQHF.